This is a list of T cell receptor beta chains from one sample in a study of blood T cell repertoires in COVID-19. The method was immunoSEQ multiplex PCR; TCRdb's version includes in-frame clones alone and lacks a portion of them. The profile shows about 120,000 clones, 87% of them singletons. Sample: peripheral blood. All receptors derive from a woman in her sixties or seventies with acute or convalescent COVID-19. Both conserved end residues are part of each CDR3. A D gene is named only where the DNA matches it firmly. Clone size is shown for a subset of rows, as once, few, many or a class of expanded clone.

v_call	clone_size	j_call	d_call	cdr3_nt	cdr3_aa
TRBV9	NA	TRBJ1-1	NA	TGTGCCAGCAGCCCAGGCGGGACGGACACTGAAGCTTTCTTT	CASSPGGTDTEAFF
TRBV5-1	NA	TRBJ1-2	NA	TGCGCCAGCAGCTTGGAGGGTGGGACTACCACCTACTATGGCTACACCTTC	CASSLEGGTTTYYGYTF
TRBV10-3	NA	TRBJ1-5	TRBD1	TGTGCCATCGGGATGGGACAGAGCAATCAGCCCCAGCATTTT	CAIGMGQSNQPQHF
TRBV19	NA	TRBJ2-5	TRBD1	TGTGCCAGTAGTAGGACAGGGAGCGTACAAGAGACCCAGTACTTC	CASSRTGSVQETQYF
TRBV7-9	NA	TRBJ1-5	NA	TGTGCCAGCAGCTTAGTCGATCAGCCCCAGCATTTT	CASSLVDQPQHF
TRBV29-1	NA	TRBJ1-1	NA	TGCAGCGTCGCTATGGTCCTTAACACTGAAGCTTTCTTT	CSVAMVLNTEAFF
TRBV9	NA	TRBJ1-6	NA	TGTGCCAGCGGGAGGGGCCCCTATAATTCACCCCTCCACTTT	CASGRGPYNSPLHF
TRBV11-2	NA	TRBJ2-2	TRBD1	TGTGCCAGCAGCTTAGCCGCAGACAGGGGGAACACCGGGGAGCTGTTTTTT	CASSLAADRGNTGELFF
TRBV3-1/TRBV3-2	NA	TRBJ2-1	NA	TGTGCCAGCAGCCAGACTAGAAGCAATGAGCAGTTCTTC	CASSQTRSNEQFF
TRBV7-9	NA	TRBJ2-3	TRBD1	TGTGCCAGCAGATACAGGGGGAGCACAGATACGCAGTATTTT	CASRYRGSTDTQYF
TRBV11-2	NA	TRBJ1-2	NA	TGTGCCAGCAGCCCCGGGGTTCACGGTAACTATGGCTACACCTTC	CASSPGVHGNYGYTF
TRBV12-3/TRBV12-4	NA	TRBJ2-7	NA	TGTGCCAGCACCACTGGAGTCTACGAGCAGTACTTC	CASTTGVYEQYF
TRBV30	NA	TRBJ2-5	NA	TGTGCCTGGAGTGTTTTAGGGGTGGGGGAGACCCAGTACTTC	CAWSVLGVGETQYF
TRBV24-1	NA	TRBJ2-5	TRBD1	TGTGCCACCAGTGATGGGACCGGGACAGGGGGCGTTGAGACCCAGTACTTC	CATSDGTGTGGVETQYF
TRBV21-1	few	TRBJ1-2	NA	TGTGCCAGCAGCAAATCAACGACAGGGGGAAACTATGGCTACACCTTC	CASSKSTTGGNYGYTF
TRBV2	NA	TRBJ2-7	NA	TGTGCCAGCTTACAGGGCTACGAGCAGTACTTC	CASLQGYEQYF
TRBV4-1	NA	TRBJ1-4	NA	TGCGCCAGCAGCCACAGGGTAACTAATGAAAAACTGTTTTTT	CASSHRVTNEKLFF
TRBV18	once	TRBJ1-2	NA	TGTGCCAGCTCAGTTGGTTTGGCGATACGAGGTGGCTACACCTTC	CASSVGLAIRGGYTF
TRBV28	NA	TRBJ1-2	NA	TGTGCCAGCAGTTCCGGCCAGGGAGGATATGGCTACACCTTC	CASSSGQGGYGYTF
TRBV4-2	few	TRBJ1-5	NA	TGTGCCAGCAGCCAGAGGGAGAGACAGCCCCAGCATTTT	CASSQRERQPQHF
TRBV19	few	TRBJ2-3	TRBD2	TGTGCCAGTAGAACCGATAGCGGGAGAGACACAGATACGCAGTATTTT	CASRTDSGRDTDTQYF
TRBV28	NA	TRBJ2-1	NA	TGTGCCAGCAGCCCCGGGGGACCACCTGAAAACAATGAGCAGTTCTTC	CASSPGGPPENNEQFF
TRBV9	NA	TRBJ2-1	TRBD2	TGTGCCAGCAGCGTAGGGAGAGGGACTAGCGAACACAATGAGCAGTTCTTC	CASSVGRGTSEHNEQFF
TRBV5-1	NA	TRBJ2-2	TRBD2	TGCGCCAGCAGCCCCTTTAGCGGGACGAACACCGGGGAGCTGTTTTTT	CASSPFSGTNTGELFF
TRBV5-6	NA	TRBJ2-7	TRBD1	TGTGCCAGCAGCCCCCGGCGGACAGGCGAGCAGTACTTC	CASSPRRTGEQYF
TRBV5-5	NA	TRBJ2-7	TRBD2	TGTGCCAGCAGCCGCAAAGGTAGCGGGGTAGGGGGCTACGAGCAGTACTTC	CASSRKGSGVGGYEQYF
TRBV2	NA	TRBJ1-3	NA	TGTGCCAGCAGTGAAAGCCCCTTGGGGGGGCGAGTTGGAAACACCATATATTTT	CASSESPLGGRVGNTIYF
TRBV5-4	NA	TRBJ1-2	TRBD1	TGTGCCAGCAGCAGGGGACAGGGGGACTATGGCTACACCTTC	CASSRGQGDYGYTF
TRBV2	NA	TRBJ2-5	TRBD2	TGTGCCAGCAGTGAAAGGGAGGGGGAGACCCAGTACTTC	CASSEREGETQYF
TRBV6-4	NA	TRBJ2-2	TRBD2	TGTGCCAGCAGCCACTCGGCGGGGGGGGAAACCGGGGAGCTGTTTTTT	CASSHSAGGETGELFF
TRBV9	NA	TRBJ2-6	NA	TGTGCCAGCAGCCCGACCGGGGTCGGTGGGGCCAACGTCCTGACTTTC	CASSPTGVGGANVLTF
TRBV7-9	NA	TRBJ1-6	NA	TGTGCCAGCAGCCCCCGGGGCTCCTATAATTCACCCCTCCACTTT	CASSPRGSYNSPLHF
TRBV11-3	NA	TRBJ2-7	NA	TGTGCCAGCAGCCCAGAGGGTTGGGGCTCCTACGAGCAGTACTTC	CASSPEGWGSYEQYF
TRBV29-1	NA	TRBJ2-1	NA	TGCAGCGTTGAAGGGTTGGGGAGCTCCTACAATGAGCAGTTCTTC	CSVEGLGSSYNEQFF
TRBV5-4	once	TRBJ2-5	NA	TGTGCCAGCAGCTTTTTGATGGGGTCGGGGGAGACCCAGTACTTC	CASSFLMGSGETQYF
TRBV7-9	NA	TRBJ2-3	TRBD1	TGTGCCAGCAGCTTAGGACAGGGGGTAGATACGCAGTATTTT	CASSLGQGVDTQYF
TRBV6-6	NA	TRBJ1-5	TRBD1	TGTGCCACAGGACAGGGTAGCAATCAGCCCCAGCATTTT	CATGQGSNQPQHF
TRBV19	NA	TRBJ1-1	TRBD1	TGTGCCAGTAGTATAGATTACAGGGGGCTGGGAACTGAAGCTTTCTTT	CASSIDYRGLGTEAFF
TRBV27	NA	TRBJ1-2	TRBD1	TGTGCCAGCAGCCTCGGACAGGCTACTATGGGGTACACCTTC	CASSLGQATMGYTF
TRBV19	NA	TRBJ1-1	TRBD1	TGTGCCAGTATGGGGACAGGGTCTAGAACTGAAGCTTTCTTT	CASMGTGSRTEAFF
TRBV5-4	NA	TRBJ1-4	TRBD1	TGTGCCAGCAGCTCTTACTCCGGGACAGGGAATGAAAAACTGTTTTTT	CASSSYSGTGNEKLFF
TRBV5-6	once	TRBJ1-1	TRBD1	TGTGCCAGCAGCTCACAGCTGACAGGGGACACTGAAGCTTTCTTT	CASSSQLTGDTEAFF
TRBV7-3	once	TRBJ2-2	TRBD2	TGTGCCAGCAGCGATAGCGGGGGGACCGGGGAGCTGTTTTTT	CASSDSGGTGELFF
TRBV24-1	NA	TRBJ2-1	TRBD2	TGTGCCACCAGACGCGCGGGAGGAGAGGATGAGCAGTTCTTC	CATRRAGGEDEQFF
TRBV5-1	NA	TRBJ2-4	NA	TGCGCCAGCAGCTTGGACCAGGGGTCCCTAGCCAAAAACATTCAGTACTTC	CASSLDQGSLAKNIQYF
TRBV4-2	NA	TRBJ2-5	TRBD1	TGTGCCAGCAGCTCTCCAGGGGGACAGACCCAGTACTTC	CASSSPGGQTQYF
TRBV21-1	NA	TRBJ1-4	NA	TGTGCCAGCCACCCGGGACAGGGAGGGGTAGGTAATGAAAAACTGTTTTTT	CASHPGQGGVGNEKLFF